Listed below are T cell receptor beta chains from one sample, sequenced in a study of type 1 regulatory T cells. TCRdb re-called the reads with MiXCR, one entry per CDR3 protein. Among 2,600 or so distinct CDR3 sequences listed, approximately 6.4% were seen once. The sample was CD4+ T cells, either the whole sample or a sorted fraction (not recorded which). The receptors derive from a human donor in good health. Each CDR3 is given with its conserved first and last residue. Fields, in order: V gene, J gene, clone size, D gene, CDR3 DNA, CDR3 protein. D genes are given only for firm matches. Rows may omit the clone size; those that give it use once, few, many or a size class.

V gene: TRBV6-5; J gene: TRBJ2-3; clone size: medium-sized; D gene: TRBD2; CDR3 DNA: TGTGCCAGCAGTTACAGCGGGGGGGCCCCAGATACGCAGTATTTT; CDR3 protein: CASSYSGGAPDTQYF
V gene: TRBV24-1; J gene: TRBJ2-2; clone size: -; D gene: -; CDR3 DNA: TGTGCCACCAGTGACTATGGGACACTGAACACCGGGGAGCTGTTTTTT; CDR3 protein: CATSDYGTLNTGELFF
V gene: TRBV12-3/TRBV12-4; J gene: TRBJ2-4; clone size: medium-sized; D gene: -; CDR3 DNA: TGTGCCAGCAGTTTAAAAGGCCGGTCGGGCATTCAGTACTTC; CDR3 protein: CASSLKGRSGIQYF
V gene: TRBV27; J gene: TRBJ2-3; clone size: medium-sized; D gene: TRBD1; CDR3 DNA: TGTGCCAGCAGGCAGGATTACAGGGGCTACACAGATACGCAGTATTTT; CDR3 protein: CASRQDYRGYTDTQYF
V gene: TRBV7-2; J gene: TRBJ2-7; clone size: medium-sized; D gene: -; CDR3 DNA: TGTGCCAGCACCCTGTCCCCAGGGCCATCCTACGAGCAGTACTTC; CDR3 protein: CASTLSPGPSYEQYF
V gene: TRBV5-1; J gene: TRBJ2-7; clone size: medium-sized; D gene: TRBD1; CDR3 DNA: TGCGCCAGCAGCGTGGGACAGGGTGGCTACGAGCAGTACTTC; CDR3 protein: CASSVGQGGYEQYF
V gene: TRBV5-1; J gene: TRBJ2-5; clone size: medium-sized; D gene: -; CDR3 DNA: TGCGCCAGCAGCTTGGCCGAGGAGACCCAGTACTTC; CDR3 protein: CASSLAEETQYF
V gene: TRBV14; J gene: TRBJ1-4; clone size: medium-sized; D gene: -; CDR3 DNA: TGTGCCAGCAGCCAAAATCGGGGGGCTAATGAAAAACTGTTTTTT; CDR3 protein: CASSQNRGANEKLFF
V gene: TRBV7-2; J gene: TRBJ2-2; clone size: medium-sized; D gene: -; CDR3 DNA: TGTGCCAGCACCCGGGCAGCGAACACCGGGGAGCTGTTTTTT; CDR3 protein: CASTRAANTGELFF
V gene: TRBV7-3; J gene: TRBJ1-5; clone size: medium-sized; D gene: TRBD1; CDR3 DNA: TGTGCCAGCAGCCCCACAGGGGATCAGCCCCAGCATTTT; CDR3 protein: CASSPTGDQPQHF
V gene: TRBV7-8; J gene: TRBJ2-2; clone size: medium-sized; D gene: -; CDR3 DNA: TGTGCCAGCAGCTTCCGGGACGGTTCCACCGGGGGGCTGTTTTTT; CDR3 protein: CASSFRDGSTGGLFF
V gene: TRBV28; J gene: TRBJ2-3; clone size: medium-sized; D gene: -; CDR3 DNA: TGTGCCAGCAAGGGCAGACGCACAGATACGCAGTATTTT; CDR3 protein: CASKGRRTDTQYF
V gene: TRBV7-2; J gene: TRBJ1-2; clone size: medium-sized; D gene: TRBD1; CDR3 DNA: TGTGCCAGCAGCTTAGACGACAGGGGGATCTATGGCTACACCTTC; CDR3 protein: CASSLDDRGIYGYTF
V gene: TRBV5-8; J gene: TRBJ1-2; clone size: medium-sized; D gene: -; CDR3 DNA: TGTGCCAGCAGCCCAAACAGGGCGCAGGGCTACACCTTC; CDR3 protein: CASSPNRAQGYTF
V gene: TRBV5-1; J gene: TRBJ1-5; clone size: medium-sized; D gene: -; CDR3 DNA: TGCGCCAGCAGAAATACGGAGGGCCTTAGCAATCAGCCCCAGCATTTT; CDR3 protein: CASRNTEGLSNQPQHF